The present entry profiles one T cell receptor (beta chain) with its context. In the source study's methods: Quantification of nucleated cells was approximated via reference gene primer amplification. The table came from immunoSEQ multiplex PCR; TCRdb's copy has only in-frame clones and leaves some out. Clone size and V and J calls were adopted from that table, with D and trimming inferred from the DNA. Counted here are 60,000 to 75,000 clones, roughly 85% occurring once; the ten biggest clones make up under 6%. The data stem from a study of blood T cell repertoires in COVID-19. The wider study: Specimens from acute and convalescent COVID-19 originated in the United States, Italy and Spain. In each case, the material was cDNA or gDNA derived from T cells, B-cell-depleted T cells, or PBMCs.

From germline, CDR1 is SEHNR and CDR2 FQNEAQ (reference sequence). This CDR3 has 15 residues. With 5 bases clipped from V and 5 bases from J, the junction kept 7 bases outside the gene matches. This TCR derives from a human donor in a cohort sampled during active COVID-19. Sequencing used peripheral blood. This chain joins TRBV7-9 and TRBJ2-5, with 11 bases that match TRBD2. The CDR3, as DNA: TGTGCCAGCAGCCGAACTAGCGGGAGTGGTGAGACCCAGTACTTC. It is translated as CASSRTSGSGETQYF.